These 15 T cell receptor beta chains were all obtained from the same sample, sequenced in a study of blood T cell repertoires in COVID-19. Data came from immunoSEQ multiplex PCR; TCRdb stores just in-frame clones and leaves some out. This table has roughly 160,000 clones, about 85% appearing once. Sequenced input: peripheral blood. The receptors here all came from a man aged 35-49 years with acute or convalescent COVID-19.

This clone is a singleton in its sample. This chain uses TRBV5-6 with TRBJ1-6; perhaps TRBD1 as D (6 bases). The CDR3 runs 15 residues. Germline lookup yields CDR1 SGHDT and CDR2 YYEEEE. V lost 5 bases to trimming and J lost 8 bases, with 17 bases between them. The CDR3 region is CASRLRGILDSPLHF. CDR3 nucleotide sequence: TGTGCCAGCAGGTTGAGGGGGATACTCGATTCACCCCTCCACTTT.

This chain connects TRBV18 to TRBJ1-1; D call uncertain. Germline V gene data show CDR1 as KGHSH and CDR2 as LQKENI. This CDR3 region has 12 residues. V was clipped by 1 base and J by 8 bases, with 8 bases between them. The CDR3 sequence: CASSPQRPEAFF. CDR3 coding DNA: TGTGCCAGCTCACCACAGCGTCCGGAAGCTTTCTTT.

V gene TRBV27 combines with J gene TRBJ1-2; 9 nucleotides align to TRBD1. With 6 bases clipped from V and 8 bases from J, the junction kept 16 bases outside the gene matches. The length of the CDR3 is 16 residues. Germline V gene lookup returns CDR1 MNHEY and CDR2 SMNVEV (reference sequence). The CDR3, as DNA: TGTGCCAGCAGGAGACAGGGGGGTTCGACTAGGCCGGGCTACACCTTC. Translated: CASRRQGGSTRPGYTF.

The chain combines TRBV27 with TRBJ2-7, with TRBD1 matching over 7 bases. Germline CDR1 reads MNHEY; CDR2 reads SMNVEV (reference sequence). Trimming took 4 bases from V and 5 from J; bases not matched to a gene: 8. The CDR3 length is 14 residues. The CDR3 region is CASSSRQGPNEQYF. In DNA form, the CDR3 reads TGTGCCAGCAGTTCAAGACAGGGTCCAAACGAGCAGTACTTC.

The table lists this clone with many counts. The genes are TRBV6-1 and TRBJ2-3; a weak D match, TRBD2 (5 bases). The CDR3 consists of 12 residues. Per germline, CDR1 MNHNS and CDR2 SASEGT. The V and J ends lost 1 base and 10 bases respectively, with 9 bases between them. The CDR3 here is CASSEGWRSQYF. CDR3 bases: TGTGCCAGCAGTGAAGGGTGGAGGTCGCAGTATTTT.

The chain is built from TRBV5-4 and TRBJ2-2; no firm D call. Trimming took 4 bases from V and 1 from J, leaving 11 bases between them. The CDR3 sequence is 15 residues long. In germline, CDR1 is SGHNT, CDR2 YYREEE (reference sequence). CDR3 sequence: CASSRPGQNTGELFF. The CDR3 DNA sequence: TGTGCCAGCAGCAGACCGGGTCAGAACACCGGGGAGCTGTTTTTT.

The chain employs TRBV5-7 and TRBJ1-3; a weak D match, TRBD1 (5 bases). TRBV5-7 is flagged as an ORF with uncertain function. V was trimmed by 2 bases and J by 10 bases, leaving 19 bases between them. The CDR3 has 15 residues. Here the CDR3 reads CASSLGAGRPGTIYF. The CDR3 nucleotides read TGTGCCAGCAGCTTAGGGGCGGGACGACCTGGGACCATATATTTT.

V and J are TRBV12-3 or TRBV12-4 and TRBJ2-7, with unresolved D. With 5 bases removed from V and 4 bases from J, the gap between germline ends came to 6 bases. This CDR3 has 11 amino acids. Here the CDR3 reads CASSGPYEQYF. CDR3 DNA: TGTGCCAGCAGTGGGCCTTACGAGCAGTACTTC.

In the case of this clone: This sample includes further DNA sequences coding for the same CDR3. The rearrangement joins TRBV9 to TRBJ1-1; D possibly corresponds to TRBD1 (5 bases). From germline, CDR1 is SGDLS and CDR2 YYNGEE. Deletions cut 2 bases from V and 1 base from J, with 6 bases between. CDR3 length: 13 residues. CDR3 DNA sequence: TGTGCCAGCAGCGTGGGGCCGAACACTGAAGCTTTCTTT. It codes for CASSVGPNTEAFF. Full variable domain (outside the CDR3, taken from reference TRBV9 and TRBJ1-1): DSGVTQTPKHLITATGQRVTLRCSPRSGDLSVYWYQQSLDQGLQFLIQYYNGEERAKGNILERFSAQQFPDLHSELNLSSLELGDSALYFCASSVGPNTEAFFGQGTRLTVV.

This rearrangement joins TRBV18 to TRBJ1-5, with D tentatively TRBD1 (6 bases). V was pared by 6 bases and J by 0 bases, with 12 bases between. CDR1 KGHSH and CDR2 LQKENI come from the germline V gene. The length of the CDR3 is 15 residues. CDR3 DNA: TGTGCCAGCTCCCAGCGACAGGATAGCAATCAGCCCCAGCATTTT. Residues: CASSQRQDSNQPQHF.

The rearrangement joins TRBV20-1 to TRBJ1-2; D is ambiguous. The CDR3 runs 11 residues. Trimming left V 6 bases short and J 6 bases short, with 11 bases between. Germline CDR1 and CDR2: DFQATT and SNEGSKA (reference sequence). The CDR3 region is CSADYRDGYTF. CDR3 nucleotides: TGCAGTGCGGATTACAGAGATGGCTACACCTTC.

The chain employs TRBV6-6 and TRBJ1-6; 7 bases are a match to TRBD1. This CDR3 has 16 residues. CDR1 is MNHNY, CDR2 SVGAGI, per germline (reference sequence). V dropped 5 bases and J dropped 8; count of bases not matched to a gene: 12. The CDR3 DNA follows: TGTGCCAGCAGTCCTCTCGGTGGGCAGGGGGATTCACCCCTCCACTTT. It yields the protein CASSPLGGQGDSPLHF.

The chain links TRBV10-3 to TRBJ2-3, with 15 nucleotides matching TRBD2. CDR3 length: 14 residues. Germline CDR1 is ENHRY and CDR2 is SYGVKD. Trimming took 6 bases from V and 7 from J; bases not matched to a gene: 2. Written as DNA, the CDR3 is TGTGCCATCAGCGGGACTAGCGGGGGGTATACGCAGTATTTT. This codes for CAISGTSGGYTQYF.

As to this clone: The junction and the germline gene differ at one end; a read error may be behind it. This chain uses TRBV6-2 or TRBV6-3 with TRBJ1-5, with D possibly TRBD1 on 5 matching bases. This CDR3 comprises 18 residues. From germline, CDR1 is MNHEY and CDR2 SVGEGT. The CDR3 loop is CASSYGGGGAHSNQPQHF. In DNA form, the CDR3 reads TGTGCTAGCAGTTACGGCGGAGGCGGGGCCCATAGCAATCAGCCCCAGCATTTT.

The rearrangement joins TRBV7-2 to TRBJ2-5, with D perhaps matching TRBD1 (6 bases). Germline values: CDR1 SGHTA, CDR2 FQGNSA. Trimming took 3 bases from V and 5 from J, leaving 10 bases between them. This CDR3 is 13 amino acids long. CDR3 DNA: TGTGCCAGCAGCTTCAGGGGCAGCGAGACCCAGTACTTC. Translated, it gives CASSFRGSETQYF.